Presented here are 28 T cell receptor beta chains from one specimen sequenced in a study of technical replicates of blood from several donors. Measured with immunoSEQ multiplex PCR; TCRdb has only the in-frame clones, and not every one. Among some 60,000 clones listed, 89% were seen once. Sequencing was done on a sample of PBMCs. The receptors stem from a human donor in good health. Some clones in this sample may be carry-over from other donors' samples.

The chain is built from TRBV7-2 and TRBJ1-6; TRBD1 might be the D (6 bases). Germline CDR1 reads SGHTA; CDR2 reads FQGNSA. V lost 5 bases, J lost 7 bases, and 15 bases lay in between. The CDR3 spans 15 residues. This CDR3 reads CASSLGGARNSPLHF. The CDR3 bases are TGTGCCAGCAGCCTGGGGGGGGCGCGGAATTCACCCCTCCACTTT.

The chain carries TRBV10-3 and TRBJ2-7, with D unclear. Germline CDR1 and CDR2: ENHRY and SYGVKD. The CDR3 is 12 amino acids. V dropped 2 bases and J dropped 4 bases, with 6 bases sitting between them. The CDR3 bases are TGTGCCATCAGTGAGACGGAGTACGAGCAGTACTTC. Its translation is CAISETEYEQYF.

The chain combines TRBV18 with TRBJ1-2, with 7 bases fitting TRBD1. This CDR3 has 14 amino acids. Germline-derived CDR1 and CDR2 are KGHSH and LQKENI. V dropped 3 bases and J dropped 4; count of bases not matched to a gene: 5. CDR3 nucleotides: TGTGCCAGCTCACCGACAGGGTTTGGCTATGGCTACACCTTC. Translating gives CASSPTGFGYGYTF.

This clone was observed a single time. The chain couples TRBV28 to TRBJ2-7, with no clear D. V dropped 5 bases and J dropped 7 bases, with 9 bases sitting between them. CDR3 length: 11 amino acids. Per the germline V gene, CDR1 is MDHEN and CDR2 is SYDVKM. The CDR3 DNA is TGTGCCAGCAGTCCTTCCAGAGAGCAGTACTTC. Its protein is CASSPSREQYF. Drawing the rest from reference TRBV28 and TRBJ2-7, the complete variable domain is DVKVTQSSRYLVKRTGEKVFLECVQDMDHENMFWYRQDPGLGLRLIYFSYDVKMKEKGDIPEGYSVSREKKERFSLILESASTNQTSMYLCASSPSREQYFGPGTRLTVT.

The V gene is TRBV7-8, the J gene TRBJ1-1, with D maybe TRBD1 (6 bases). CDR1 is SGHVS, CDR2 FQNEAQ, per germline. This CDR3 is 15 amino acids long. V lost 5 bases to trimming and J lost 1 base, with 14 bases between them. Here the CDR3 DNA reads TGTGCCAGCAGCCAGACCCCAGGGGCGAACACTGAAGCTTTCTTT. Translating gives CASSQTPGANTEAFF.

This clone was detected only a few times. This chain connects TRBV4-1 to TRBJ1-3; the D gene is possibly TRBD1 (6 bases). There are 16 residues in the CDR3. Trimming pared 1 base from V and 0 bases from J, leaving 10 bases between. Per germline, CDR1 MGHRA and CDR2 YSYEKL. DNA for the CDR3: TGCGCCAGCAGCCAAGCAGGGACACCCTCTGGAAACACCATATATTTT. Translation: CASSQAGTPSGNTIYF.

This CDR3 is CASSIIAASSYNEQFF. CDR3 bases: TGTGCCAGCTCTATAATAGCGGCGAGCTCCTACAATGAGCAGTTCTTC. The chain combines TRBV18 with TRBJ2-1, with TRBD2 as a possible D gene (6 bases). V lost 6 bases and J 0 bases, leaving 15 bases between the germline ends. There are 16 residues in the CDR3. CDR1 is KGHSH, CDR2 LQKENI, per germline.

This chain links TRBV30 with TRBJ2-2; D is perhaps TRBD2 (5 bases). The CDR3 loop spans 14 amino acids. Germline CDR1 GTSNPN, CDR2 SVGIG (reference sequence). Trimming removed 1 base from V and 8 bases from J, with 14 bases in between. The CDR3 protein is CAWSAGLLFGELFF. DNA of the CDR3: TGTGCCTGGAGTGCTGGACTCCTCTTTGGGGAGCTGTTTTTT.

The chain employs TRBV2 and TRBJ2-3, with TRBD1 as a possible D gene (6 bases). CDR1 is SNHLY and CDR2 is FYNNEI in the germline V gene. Deletions cut 4 bases from V and 10 bases from J, with 12 bases between. The CDR3 spans 12 residues. The CDR3 sequence is CASSVGQSAQYF. The DNA for the CDR3 is TGTGCCAGCAGTGTTGGACAGTCGGCGCAGTATTTT. Drawing the rest from reference TRBV2 and TRBJ2-3, the complete variable domain is EPEVTQTPSHQVTQMGQEVILRCVPISNHLYFYWYRQILGQKVEFLVSFYNNEISEKSEIFDDQFSVERPDGSNFTLKIRSTKLEDSAMYFCASSVGQSAQYFGPGTRLTVL.

The chain joins TRBV9 to TRBJ2-1, with a weak D call TRBD2 (6 bases). Trimming cost V 4 bases and J 9 bases, with 20 bases left between them. The CDR3 has 15 amino acids. Germline V gene lookup returns CDR1 SGDLS and CDR2 YYNGEE. Here the CDR3 reads CASSPLPAGRSEQFF. DNA for the CDR3: TGTGCCAGCAGCCCACTCCCGGCGGGGCGAAGTGAGCAGTTCTTC.

CDR3 in DNA: TGTGCCAGCAGTAAGGACAGGTTCAGCTCGGACACCGGGGAGCTGTTTTTT. Residues: CASSKDRFSSDTGELFF. The chain combines TRBV2 with TRBJ2-2, with TRBD1 identical over 7 bases. This CDR3 contains 17 residues. Germline V gives CDR1 SNHLY, CDR2 FYNNEI. V lost 5 bases and J lost 3; bases outside the gene matches: 12.

J is TRBJ1-2 and V is TRBV30; D not certain. V was trimmed by 4 bases and J by 5 bases, leaving 11 bases between them. The CDR3 runs 12 residues. Germline V CDR1 and CDR2: GTSNPN, SVGIG (reference sequence). CDR3 amino acids: CAWIQEGYGYTF. CDR3 nucleotide sequence: TGTGCCTGGATTCAGGAAGGATATGGCTACACCTTC. Full variable domain (remainder filled in from reference TRBV30 and TRBJ1-2): SQTIHQWPATLVQPVGSPLSLECTVEGTSNPNLYWYRQAAGRGLQLLFYSVGIGQISSEVPQNLSASRPQDRQFILSSKKLLLSDSGFYLCAWIQEGYGYTFGSGTRLTVV.

The rearrangement joins TRBV4-2 to TRBJ2-7; 8 positions match TRBD1. The CDR3 is 13 residues long. Unmatched junction bases numbered 3, after V lost 3 bases and J lost 5 bases. Per the germline V gene, CDR1 is LGHNA and CDR2 is YNFKEQ. The CDR3 loop reads CASSQGTGDEQYF. The CDR3 nucleotides read TGTGCCAGCAGCCAGGGGACAGGCGACGAGCAGTACTTC.

The sample holds a few counts of this clone. The genes are TRBV6-6 and TRBJ1-2, with 7 bases that match TRBD1. Germline trimming cut 6 bases from V and 1 base from J; bases unmatched to any gene: 5. Germline lookup yields CDR1 MNHNY and CDR2 SVGAGI (reference sequence). This CDR3 is built from 14 residues. CDR3 DNA: TGTGCCAGCAGAACGACAGGGATTAACTATGGCTACACCTTC. As protein: CASRTTGINYGYTF.

This chain links TRBV9 with TRBJ1-1; possibly TRBD1 for D (6 bases). V was cut by 3 bases and J by 3 bases, with 18 bases left in between. Germline-derived CDR1 and CDR2 are SGDLS and YYNGEE. This CDR3 contains 16 residues. The CDR3 sequence is CASSAVRGPRDTEAFF. CDR3 sequence (DNA): TGTGCCAGCAGCGCAGTCAGGGGACCTCGGGACACTGAAGCTTTCTTT.

The V gene is TRBV5-4, the J gene TRBJ2-3, with TRBD2 matching over 7 bases. CDR3 length: 16 residues. J lost 2 bases, V lost 1 base, and 7 bases had no gene match. The germline CDR1 and CDR2 sequences are SGHNT and YYREEE (reference sequence). The CDR3 spells CASSLSRGGPTDTQYF. In DNA form, the CDR3 reads TGTGCCAGCAGCTTGTCCCGCGGGGGACCCACAGATACGCAGTATTTT.

The gene calls are TRBV27 and TRBJ1-4; the D is unclear. The length of the CDR3 is 13 residues. Trimming shortened V by 6 bases and J by 8 bases, and 13 bases separated the two germline ends. Germline assignment: CDR1 MNHEY and CDR2 SMNVEV (reference sequence). For the CDR3, the DNA is TGTGCCAGCAGAGGAGGTAACCAGGAAAAACTGTTTTTT. As protein: CASRGGNQEKLFF.

J is TRBJ2-1 and V is TRBV6-4, with 8 bases fitting TRBD2. Per germline, CDR1 MRHNA and CDR2 SNTAGT. V shed 6 bases and J 0 bases; nucleotides not matched to a gene: 4. The CDR3 contains 15 residues. The CDR3 here is CASSPTSVSYNEQFF. The DNA for the CDR3 is TGTGCCAGCAGCCCGACTAGCGTCTCCTACAATGAGCAGTTCTTC.

J is TRBJ2-4 and V is TRBV11-1; 10 bases match TRBD1. The germline gives CDR1 SGHAT, CDR2 FQDESV (reference sequence). This CDR3 has 13 residues. The ends lost 3 bases at V and 8 bases at J; junction bases unmatched: 1. CDR3 sequence: CASSLDRGDIQYF. In DNA, the CDR3 is TGTGCCAGCAGCTTGGACAGGGGGGACATTCAGTACTTC.

There are a few counts of this clone. The V gene is TRBV7-9, the J gene TRBJ1-1; no firm D call. The CDR3 spans 11 residues. Looked up from germline, CDR1 is SEHNR and CDR2 is FQNEAQ (reference sequence). Between the trimmed V and J ends, which lost 3 bases and 8 bases, there was a span of 7 bases. As DNA, the CDR3 is TGTGCCAGCAGCTTCGTTGGCGAAGCTTTCTTT. It encodes CASSFVGEAFF. Together with reference TRBV7-9 and TRBJ1-1, the CDR3 gives the full variable domain: DTGVSQNPRHKITKRGQNVTFRCDPISEHNRLYWYRQTLGQGPEFLTYFQNEAQLEKSRLLSDRFSAERPKGSFSTLEIQRTEQGDSAMYLCASSFVGEAFFGQGTRLTVV.

This rearrangement joins TRBV7-2 to TRBJ2-5, with TRBD2 matching 7 bases. V was pared by 5 bases and J by 4 bases, with 4 bases of the junction left unmatched. The CDR3 has 13 residues. The germline V gene has CDR1 SGHTA and CDR2 FQGNSA. CDR3 nucleotides: TGTGCCAGCAGCGCGGGAGTATCAGAGACCCAGTACTTC. It specifies CASSAGVSETQYF.

The chain recombines TRBV7-3 with TRBJ2-1; the D is unclear. The germline gives CDR1 SGHTA, CDR2 FQGTGA. V lost 9 bases and J lost 7, with 13 bases in between. The CDR3 has 12 residues. The CDR3 DNA reads TGTGCCAGTAGAGGCAGATCTAATGAGCAGTTCTTC. Translated: CASRGRSNEQFF.

This rearrangement joins TRBV6-5 to TRBJ2-3; D possibly corresponds to TRBD2 (6 bases). The V and J ends lost 5 bases and 6 bases respectively, with 15 bases between them. This CDR3 region has 14 residues. Germline loops: CDR1 MNHEY, CDR2 SVGAGI. This chain's CDR3 is CASSPSVGRDTQYF. Written as DNA, the CDR3 is TGTGCCAGCAGTCCTTCCGTAGGGAGGGATACGCAGTATTTT.

This clone was seen a single time. This chain links TRBV7-3 with TRBJ2-1; no definite D call. Germline CDR1 reads SGHTA; CDR2 reads FQGTGA. The CDR3 has 13 amino acids. Trimming pared 5 bases from V and 8 bases from J, leaving 13 bases between. The CDR3 coding sequence is TGTGCCAGCAGCCCGACTGAAGGCTATGAGCAGTTCTTC. Protein: CASSPTEGYEQFF.

The chain uses TRBV4-1 and TRBJ1-2; unclear D gene. The germline V gene encodes CDR1 MGHRA and CDR2 YSYEKL. V lost 2 bases, J lost 0 bases, and 10 bases lay in between. The CDR3 consists of 15 residues. The CDR3: CASSQQETANYGYTF. The CDR3 coding sequence is TGCGCCAGCAGCCAACAGGAAACAGCTAACTATGGCTACACCTTC.

The rearrangement joins TRBV5-1 to TRBJ2-7; D possibly corresponds to TRBD1 (5 bases). CDR1 is SGHRS, CDR2 YFSETQ, per germline. The V gene lost 3 bases and the J gene lost 1 base, with 11 bases spanning the gap. The CDR3 runs 14 residues. The CDR3 nucleotides read TGCGCCAGCAGCTCGACAGCCTCGTCCTACGAGCAGTACTTC. This sequence encodes CASSSTASSYEQYF.

The CDR3 reads CASSDPHDRGKVETQYF. CDR3 DNA: TGTGCCAGCAGTGACCCACACGACAGGGGGAAAGTGGAGACCCAGTACTTC. The chain recombines TRBV6-4 with TRBJ2-5; TRBD1 aligns across 9 bases. J lost 5 bases, V lost 2 bases, and 12 bases had no gene match. The germline V gene has CDR1 MRHNA and CDR2 SNTAGT. The CDR3 loop spans 17 amino acids.

The V gene is TRBV7-2, the J gene TRBJ2-2, with D perhaps TRBD1 (5 bases). V was shortened by 0 bases and J by 1 base, with 6 bases between the two germline ends. The CDR3 runs 15 residues. Looked up from germline, CDR1 is SGHTA and CDR2 is FQGNSA. In DNA form, the CDR3 reads TGTGCCAGCAGCTTAGCAGGGGTGAACACCGGGGAGCTGTTTTTT. It translates to CASSLAGVNTGELFF.